One and the same sample provided the 18 T cell receptor beta chains below, sequenced in a study of Tregs in tolerant kidney transplant recipients. Recipients received nonmyeloablative bone marrow transplants from related graft donors, with transient mixed chimerism. Sequencing used immunoSEQ multiplex PCR; TCRdb keeps in-frame clones, though not all of them. The sample includes 90,000 or so clones, 93% of them seen just once. The specimen was CD4+ T cells from blood (PBMCs), collected 12 months after the transplant. These receptors came from a human patient who received a combined kidney and bone marrow transplant. Some T cells may arise from the graft donor.

This clone was found once. The rearrangement uses TRBV9 and TRBJ1-1; possible D gene TRBD1, 5 bases. The CDR3 totals 17 residues. Per the germline V gene, CDR1 is SGDLS and CDR2 is YYNGEE. V was clipped by 0 bases and J by 5 bases, with 20 bases between them. Written as DNA, the CDR3 is TGTGCCAGCAGCGTAGATGACAGTAGGTATCGAAGGACTGAAGCTTTCTTT. Residues: CASSVDDSRYRRTEAFF.

The rearrangement uses TRBV6-6 and TRBJ2-3, with D perhaps matching TRBD2 (5 bases). The CDR3 length is 15 residues. The V end was cut by 2 bases, the J end by 0 bases, with 9 bases between. Germline V CDR1 and CDR2: MNHNY, SVGAGI (reference sequence). Written as DNA, the CDR3 is TGTGCCAGCAGTTACCTACTAGGGAGCACAGATACGCAGTATTTT. This encodes CASSYLLGSTDTQYF.

The table lists this clone with a count of one. V is TRBV6-5 and J is TRBJ2-3, with a tentative D call TRBD2 (6 bases). This CDR3 is built from 12 residues. Germline V CDR1 and CDR2: MNHEY, SVGAGI. V was pared by 8 bases and J by 5 bases, with 11 bases between. The DNA for the CDR3 is TGTGCCAGCGGGAGAGCGGGAGATACGCAGTATTTT. It yields the protein CASGRAGDTQYF.

This rearrangement joins TRBV4-2 to TRBJ2-1, with 9 bases aligning to TRBD2. From germline, CDR1 is LGHNA and CDR2 YNFKEQ. V dropped 2 bases and J dropped 6; count of bases not matched to a gene: 5. This CDR3 comprises 15 residues. CDR3 DNA sequence: TGTGCCAGCAGCCAACGCGGGAGGGCCTTCAATGAGCAGTTCTTC. Its protein is CASSQRGRAFNEQFF.

The chain employs TRBV7-2 and TRBJ2-2; 11 bases are shared with TRBD2. This CDR3 spans 15 amino acids. Germline CDR1 and CDR2: SGHTA and FQGNSA. The V gene end was trimmed by 5 bases and the J gene end by 4 bases; junction bases not matched to a gene: 3. The CDR3 nucleotides are TGTGCCAGCAGCGTTAGCGGGGGGGCCACCGGGGAGCTGTTTTTT. Residues: CASSVSGGATGELFF.

V usage is TRBV6-4 and J usage is TRBJ2-2, with D possibly matching TRBD1 (6 bases). V lost 6 bases to trimming and J lost 3 bases, with 11 bases between them. Germline-derived CDR1 and CDR2 are MRHNA and SNTAGT. The CDR3 has 14 residues. CDR3 residues: CASRRGGYTGELFF. The DNA for the CDR3 is TGTGCCAGCAGACGAGGGGGTTACACCGGGGAGCTGTTTTTT.

The sample holds a few counts of this clone. This chain links TRBV29-1 with TRBJ2-7; D might be TRBD2 (6 bases). The CDR3 has 14 residues. V was pared by 6 bases and J by 2 bases, with 17 bases between. Per germline, CDR1 SQVTM and CDR2 ANQGSEA. CDR3 region: CSVREWGEAYEQYF. The CDR3 bases are TGCAGCGTCCGTGAATGGGGGGAAGCCTACGAGCAGTACTTC.

The J gene is TRBJ2-5, the V gene TRBV5-4; 10 bases agree with TRBD2. V trimming: 0 bases; J trimming: 4 bases; junction bases outside the gene matches: 6. The CDR3 is made up of 16 amino acids. Germline loops: CDR1 SGHNT, CDR2 YYREEE (reference sequence). CDR3 nucleotides: TGTGCCAGCAGCTTGGTTCTAGCGGGGGCGGGAGAGACCCAGTACTTC. Protein: CASSLVLAGAGETQYF.

This clone was found once. The V and J genes are TRBV7-6 and TRBJ2-5; tentative D call: TRBD2 (7 bases). Trimming took 1 base from V and 9 from J, leaving 15 bases between them. Germline V gene lookup returns CDR1 SGHVS and CDR2 FNYEAQ. The CDR3 spans 14 residues. CDR3 nucleotide sequence: TGTGCCAGCAGCTTAGTAGGGGGGGCGAAGGCCCAGTACTTC. The encoded protein is CASSLVGGAKAQYF.

The rearrangement links TRBV5-1 to TRBJ2-2; D possibly corresponds to TRBD2 (6 bases). The CDR3 spans 15 residues. Germline V gives CDR1 SGHRS, CDR2 YFSETQ. Trimming cost V 3 bases and J 0 bases, with 9 bases left between them. CDR3 protein: CASSSRLANTGELFF. In nucleotides, the CDR3 is TGCGCCAGCAGCTCCCGACTAGCGAACACCGGGGAGCTGTTTTTT.

This clone has only a few counts. The chain has TRBV18 and TRBJ2-5, with D possibly being TRBD1 (5 bases). CDR3 length: 15 amino acids. V was trimmed by 3 bases and J by 5 bases, leaving 16 bases between them. The germline V gene has CDR1 KGHSH and CDR2 LQKENI. In nucleotides, the CDR3 is TGTGCCAGCTCACCCGAAGCAGGGTTTGGCGAGACCCAGTACTTC. Residues: CASSPEAGFGETQYF.

The chain links TRBV2 to TRBJ2-7; D unclear. Trimming took 6 bases from V and 3 from J, leaving 9 bases between them. The CDR3 runs 12 residues. CDR1 and CDR2 (germline): SNHLY, FYNNEI. The CDR3 nucleotides read TGTGCCAGCAGCCTATCCGGCTACGAGCAGTACTTC. Translating gives CASSLSGYEQYF.

This chain uses TRBV10-3 with TRBJ2-7; 8 positions agree with TRBD1. This CDR3 region has 13 residues. Germline V gene lookup returns CDR1 ENHRY and CDR2 SYGVKD. With V trimmed by 4 bases and J by 6 bases, 5 bases remained unmatched. CDR3 bases: TGTGCCATCAGTGGGCAGGGGGCGGGCGAGCAGTACTTC. Its translation is CAISGQGAGEQYF.

The table lists this clone with a count of one. V is TRBV7-2 and J is TRBJ2-7; weak D call: TRBD2 (6 bases). Trimming stripped 5 bases from V and 7 bases from J, with 21 bases between. Germline assignment: CDR1 SGHTA and CDR2 FQGNSA. The CDR3 extends over 15 amino acids. In nucleotides, the CDR3 is TGTGCCAGCAGCGTTAGCGGCCCCTTGTGGGAGGAGCAGTACTTC. The encoded protein is CASSVSGPLWEEQYF.

The chain links TRBV13 to TRBJ1-2; D is ambiguous. The CDR3 consists of 12 residues. Germline-derived CDR1 and CDR2 are PRHDT and FYEKMQ (reference sequence). The V end was cut by 7 bases, the J end by 4 bases, with 10 bases between. The CDR3 loop reads CASIGRFYGYTF. The CDR3 coding sequence is TGTGCCAGCATCGGCAGGTTCTATGGCTACACCTTC.

The rearrangement links TRBV7-7 to TRBJ2-2; 8 bases map to TRBD2. The V gene end was trimmed by 5 bases and the J gene end by 8 bases; junction bases not matched to a gene: 4. The germline CDR1 and CDR2 sequences are SSHAT and FNYEAQ (reference sequence). The CDR3 is 13 residues long. The CDR3 bases are TGTGCCAGCAGCCAGCGACTAGCGGGGGAGCTGTTTTTT. It yields the protein CASSQRLAGELFF.

The rearrangement joins TRBV11-2 to TRBJ2-1; D possibly corresponds to TRBD1 (6 bases). The V end lost 4 bases, the J end lost 8 bases, and 18 bases lay between the germline ends. The CDR3 is 15 amino acids. CDR1 and CDR2 from the germline V gene are SGHAT and FQNNGV. CDR3 in DNA: TGTGCCAGCAGCTCGACTCTCGGGGCAGGGGATGAGCAGTTCTTC. It codes for CASSSTLGAGDEQFF.

The chain is built from TRBV30 and TRBJ1-4; perhaps TRBD1 as D (6 bases). V lost 3 bases and J 8 bases, leaving 19 bases between the germline ends. CDR1 GTSNPN and CDR2 SVGIG come from the germline V gene (reference sequence). This CDR3 is built from 15 residues. DNA for the CDR3: TGTGCCTGGAGCACCGGAGGGGGGGGAGGCGAAAAACTGTTTTTT. As protein: CAWSTGGGGGEKLFF.